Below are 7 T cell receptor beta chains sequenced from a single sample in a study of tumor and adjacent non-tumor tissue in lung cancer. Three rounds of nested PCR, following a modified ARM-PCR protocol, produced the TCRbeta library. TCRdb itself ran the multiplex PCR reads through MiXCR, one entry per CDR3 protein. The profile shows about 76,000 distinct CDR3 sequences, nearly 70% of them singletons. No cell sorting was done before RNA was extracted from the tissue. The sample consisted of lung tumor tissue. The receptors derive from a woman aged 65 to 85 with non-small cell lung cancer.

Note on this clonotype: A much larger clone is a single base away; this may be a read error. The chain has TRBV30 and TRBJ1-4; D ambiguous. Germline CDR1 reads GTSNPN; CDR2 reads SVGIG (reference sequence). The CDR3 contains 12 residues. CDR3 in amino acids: CAWSAWGERLFF. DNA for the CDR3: TGTGCCTGGAGTGCTTGGGGTGAAAGACTGTTTTTT. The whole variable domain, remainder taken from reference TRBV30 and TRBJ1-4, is SQTIHQWPATLVQPVGSPLSLECTVEGTSNPNLYWYRQAAGRGLQLLFYSVGIGQISSEVPQNLSASRPQDRQFILSSKKLLLSDSGFYLCAWSAWGERLFFGSGTQLSVL.

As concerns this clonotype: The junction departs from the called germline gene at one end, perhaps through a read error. The DNA of the CDR3 is TGTGCCGGCAGCCACCGGGCCCGGGACCCTGTGCGCAACTACAATGAACAGTTCTTC. Residues: CAGSHRARDPVRNYNEQFF. The genes are TRBV11-2 and TRBJ2-1; perhaps D is TRBD1 or TRBD2 (5 bases each). The CDR3 is made up of 19 amino acids. Germline CDR1 SGHAT, CDR2 FQNNGV.

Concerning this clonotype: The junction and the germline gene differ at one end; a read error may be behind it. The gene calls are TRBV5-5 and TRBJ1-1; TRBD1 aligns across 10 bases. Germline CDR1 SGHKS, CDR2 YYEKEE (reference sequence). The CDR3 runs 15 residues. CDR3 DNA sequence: TGTGCCAGCAGCCGAGGACAGGGGGTCTACACTGAAGCTCTCTTT. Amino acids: CASSRGQGVYTEALF.

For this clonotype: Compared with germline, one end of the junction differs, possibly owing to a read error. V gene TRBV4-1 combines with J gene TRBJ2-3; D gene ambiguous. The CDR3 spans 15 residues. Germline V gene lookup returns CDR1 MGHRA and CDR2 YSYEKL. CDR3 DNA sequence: TGCGCCAACAGCCATCCCCAGCGCTTCACAGATACGCAGTATTTT. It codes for CANSHPQRFTDTQYF.

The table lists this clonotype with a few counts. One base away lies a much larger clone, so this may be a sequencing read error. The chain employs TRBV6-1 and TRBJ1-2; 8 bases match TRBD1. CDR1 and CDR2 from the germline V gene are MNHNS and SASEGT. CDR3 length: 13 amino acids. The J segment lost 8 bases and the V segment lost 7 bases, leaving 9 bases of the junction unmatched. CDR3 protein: CASTMMDRDGYTF. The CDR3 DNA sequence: TGTGCCAGCACTATGATGGACAGGGACGGCTACACCTTC.

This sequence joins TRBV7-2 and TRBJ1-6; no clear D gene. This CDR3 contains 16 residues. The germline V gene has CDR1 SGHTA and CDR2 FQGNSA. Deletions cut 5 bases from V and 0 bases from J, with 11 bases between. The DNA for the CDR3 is TGTACCAGCAGCCCCTCCCGGGGCTCCTATAATTCACCCCTCCACTTT. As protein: CTSSPSRGSYNSPLHF.

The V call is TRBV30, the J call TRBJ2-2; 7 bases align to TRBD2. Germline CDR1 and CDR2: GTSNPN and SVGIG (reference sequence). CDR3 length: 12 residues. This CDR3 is CVRDYYTGELFF. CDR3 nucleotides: TGTGTTCGGGACTACTACACCGGGGAGCTGTTTTTT. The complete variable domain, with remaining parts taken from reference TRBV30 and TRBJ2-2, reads SQTIHQWPATLVQPVGSPLSLECTVEGTSNPNLYWYRQAAGRGLQLLFYSVGIGQISSEVPQNLSASRPQDRQFILSSKKLLLSDSGFYLCVRDYYTGELFFGEGSRLTVL.